These 27 T cell receptor beta chains were sequenced from one sample in a study of T cell changes during pregnancy in multiple sclerosis. Assay used: immunoSEQ multiplex PCR; TCRdb lists only in-frame clones, some missing. The data contain around 95,000 clones, approximately 92% of them seen just once; the ten biggest clones take up just under 2%. This specimen was peripheral blood, taken after pregnancy. The receptors were gathered from a female donor with multiple sclerosis, enrolled in a pregnancy study.

The genes are TRBV28 and TRBJ2-3; unclear D gene. Germline V gives CDR1 MDHEN, CDR2 SYDVKM. This CDR3 contains 12 residues. Trimming took off 6 bases at V and 4 bases at J, with 8 bases between the two ends. The DNA for the CDR3 is TGTGCCAGCAGCCTACGAGCAGATACGCAGTATTTT. Its translation: CASSLRADTQYF.

The rearrangement uses TRBV25-1 and TRBJ2-7; 7 nucleotides align to TRBD1. This CDR3 region has 15 residues. Trimming took 5 bases from V and 5 from J; bases not matched to a gene: 12. Germline assignment: CDR1 MGHDK and CDR2 SYGVNS. DNA of the CDR3: TGTGCCAGCAGTTCCCTCGAGGGGGCAGGTAACGAGCAGTACTTC. It codes for CASSSLEGAGNEQYF.

The V and J genes are TRBV18 and TRBJ2-2, with 7 bases identical to TRBD2. The CDR3 is 17 residues long. Germline CDR1 is KGHSH and CDR2 is LQKENI. After removal of 1 base from V and 1 base from J, the junction contained 6 bases not matched to a gene. In DNA, the CDR3 is TGTGCCAGCTCACCACTCTACCTAGCGGAGAACACCGGGGAGCTGTTTTTT. Its protein product is CASSPLYLAENTGELFF. Complete variable domain (other parts from reference TRBV18 and TRBJ2-2): NAGVMQNPRHLVRRRGQEARLRCSPMKGHSHVYWYRQLPEEGLKFMVYLQKENIIDESGMPKERFSAEFPKEGPSILRIQQVVRGDSAAYFCASSPLYLAENTGELFFGEGSRLTVL.

This clone was seen a handful of times. This chain links TRBV5-6 with TRBJ1-6; no reliable D call. CDR3 length: 15 amino acids. The V end lost 4 bases, the J end lost 9 bases, and 17 bases lay between the germline ends. CDR1 SGHDT and CDR2 YYEEEE come from the germline V gene. The CDR3 loop reads CASSLREIASSPLHF. The CDR3, as DNA: TGTGCCAGCAGCCTCCGAGAGATTGCTAGTTCACCCCTCCACTTT. The entire variable domain, with the rest obtained from reference TRBV5-6 and TRBJ1-6, is as follows: DAGVTQSPTHLIKTRGQQVTLRCSPKSGHDTVSWYQQALGQGPQFIFQYYEEEERQRGNFPDRFSGHQFPNYSSELNVNALLLGDSALYLCASSLREIASSPLHFGNGTRLTVT.

The chain combines TRBV6-5 with TRBJ2-3; TRBD1 matches 8 bases. With 4 bases clipped from V and 3 bases from J, the junction kept 6 bases outside the gene matches. From germline, CDR1 is MNHEY and CDR2 SVGAGI. The CDR3 loop spans 15 amino acids. The CDR3 region is CASSFQGAITDTQYF. The CDR3 coding sequence is TGTGCCAGCAGTTTCCAGGGGGCGATAACAGATACGCAGTATTTT.

V gene TRBV29-1 combines with J gene TRBJ1-2, with D possibly TRBD1 on 5 matching bases. CDR1 and CDR2 (germline): SQVTM, ANQGSEA. The CDR3 totals 13 residues. V was pared by 4 bases and J by 4 bases, with 13 bases between. The DNA of the CDR3 is TGCAGCGTTGTCAGGGTACAGCCCTATGGCTACACCTTC. As protein: CSVVRVQPYGYTF. The whole variable domain, remainder taken from reference TRBV29-1 and TRBJ1-2, is SAVISQKPSRDICQRGTSLTIQCQVDSQVTMMFWYRQQPGQSLTLIATANQGSEATYESGFVIDKFPISRPNLTFSTLTVSNMSPEDSSIYLCSVVRVQPYGYTFGSGTRLTVV.

The chain joins TRBV28 to TRBJ1-4; D unclear. V lost 7 bases to trimming and J lost 7 bases, with 19 bases between them. Germline V lookup: CDR1 MDHEN, CDR2 SYDVKM. This CDR3 region has 15 residues. The CDR3 sequence is CASTTSIMGSEKLFF. Written as DNA, the CDR3 is TGTGCCAGCACTACTTCTATTATGGGGAGTGAAAAACTGTTTTTT.

The rearrangement links TRBV6-6 to TRBJ1-3; D perhaps matches TRBD1 (6 bases). V lost 7 bases to trimming and J lost 3 bases, with 16 bases between them. CDR1 and CDR2 (germline): MNHNY, SVGAGI (reference sequence). The CDR3 covers 15 residues. DNA for the CDR3: TGTGCCAGCACCTCGGACAGACGTCTTGGAAACACCATATATTTT. Translating it yields CASTSDRRLGNTIYF.

This clone was seen just once. The chain carries TRBV18 and TRBJ2-5, with a tentative D call TRBD1 (6 bases). CDR1 and CDR2 (germline): KGHSH, LQKENI. Trimming removed 3 bases at V and 5 bases at J, with 25 bases between. The CDR3 sequence is 18 residues long. The DNA for the CDR3 is TGTGCCAGCTCACCCCCCTCTGGGACCCGGGGTCAGGGGGAGACCCAGTACTTC. It codes for CASSPPSGTRGQGETQYF.

The chain combines TRBV2 with TRBJ1-1; D may be TRBD1 (6 bases). V gave up 4 bases and J gave up 3 bases, with 12 bases separating them. The V gene's germline CDR1 is SNHLY and CDR2 FYNNEI. The CDR3 spans 14 residues. CDR3 sequence reads: CASSVQGDHTEAFF. The CDR3 DNA follows: TGTGCCAGCAGTGTACAGGGTGACCACACTGAAGCTTTCTTT.

The J gene is TRBJ2-3, the V gene TRBV25-1; TRBD2 aligns across 8 bases. Germline values: CDR1 MGHDK, CDR2 SYGVNS. The CDR3 totals 16 residues. V shed 0 bases, J shed 1 base, and the junction held 3 bases outside the gene matches. CDR3 nucleotides: TGTGCCAGCAGTGAATATCCAGCGGGGGGCACAGATACGCAGTATTTT. Translation gives CASSEYPAGGTDTQYF.

V gene TRBV28 combines with J gene TRBJ2-4; no firm D call. Germline V gene sequence: CDR1 MDHEN, CDR2 SYDVKM. V lost 6 bases, J lost 1 base, and 10 bases lay in between. The CDR3 runs 14 residues. The CDR3 DNA reads TGTGCCAGCAGGCCCCCGGGTGCCAAAAACATTCAGTACTTC. Encoded protein: CASRPPGAKNIQYF.

This rearrangement joins TRBV5-1 to TRBJ2-1; maybe TRBD1 (5 bases). V dropped 0 bases and J dropped 2 bases, with 12 bases sitting between them. Looked up from germline, CDR1 is SGHRS and CDR2 is YFSETQ. CDR3 length: 16 amino acids. CDR3 in DNA: TGCGCCAGCAGCTTGGGGGGCGTAATGACCTACAATGAGCAGTTCTTC. Translating it yields CASSLGGVMTYNEQFF.

The chain links TRBV28 to TRBJ1-5; 7 nucleotides line up with TRBD1. The CDR3 loop spans 14 amino acids. CDR1 is MDHEN and CDR2 is SYDVKM in the germline V gene. The J segment lost 5 bases and the V segment lost 4 bases, leaving 5 bases of the junction unmatched. The chain's CDR3 is CASSYRGWDQPQHF. CDR3 coding DNA: TGTGCCAGCAGTTACAGGGGTTGGGATCAGCCCCAGCATTTT. Together with reference TRBV28 and TRBJ1-5, the CDR3 gives the full variable domain: DVKVTQSSRYLVKRTGEKVFLECVQDMDHENMFWYRQDPGLGLRLIYFSYDVKMKEKGDIPEGYSVSREKKERFSLILESASTNQTSMYLCASSYRGWDQPQHFGDGTRLSIL.

This chain uses TRBV5-1 with TRBJ1-3; possibly TRBD1 for D (5 bases). The CDR3 has 17 amino acids. With 0 bases removed from V and 0 bases from J, the gap between germline ends came to 13 bases. In germline, CDR1 is SGHRS, CDR2 YFSETQ. The DNA of the CDR3 is TGCGCCAGCAGCTTGGAAGGGGCAAGGGTCTCTGGAAACACCATATATTTT. It yields the protein CASSLEGARVSGNTIYF. The full variable domain, completed using reference TRBV5-1 and TRBJ1-3, is KAGVTQTPRYLIKTRGQQVTLSCSPISGHRSVSWYQQTPGQGLQFLFEYFSETQRNKGNFPGRFSGRQFSNSRSEMNVSTLELGDSALYLCASSLEGARVSGNTIYFGEGSWLTVV.

V usage is TRBV29-1 and J usage is TRBJ2-3, with D tentatively TRBD1 (6 bases). The CDR3 consists of 12 residues. In germline, CDR1 is SQVTM, CDR2 ANQGSEA. Trimming cost V 4 bases and J 5 bases, with 10 bases left between them. CDR3 region: CSVVQGRDTQYF. The DNA for the CDR3 is TGCAGCGTTGTTCAGGGGCGAGATACGCAGTATTTT.

About this clone: The junction departs from germline at one end; a sequencing error may be responsible. The genes are TRBV7-7 and TRBJ2-1; 7 nucleotides align to TRBD1. The germline V gene encodes CDR1 SSHAT and CDR2 FNYEAQ (reference sequence). This CDR3 contains 13 residues. CDR3 region: CASSPRQGYEQFF. Here the CDR3 DNA reads TGTGCTAGCAGCCCCCGACAGGGCTATGAGCAGTTCTTC.

A note on this clone: A read error may account for a junction end that differs from germline. This chain links TRBV7-7 with TRBJ2-1, with D hard to call. The CDR3 covers 15 residues. Germline V lookup: CDR1 SSHAT, CDR2 FNYEAQ (reference sequence). CDR3 loop: CASSLVRSAENEQFF. The CDR3 coding sequence is TGTGCTAGCAGCTTAGTTCGGTCTGCGGAAAATGAGCAGTTCTTC.

The chain has TRBV29-1 and TRBJ1-5; 11 bases align to TRBD1. Germline assignment: CDR1 SQVTM and CDR2 ANQGSEA. J was trimmed by 7 bases and V by 6 bases; bases with no gene match: 5. The CDR3 loop spans 13 amino acids. CDR3 sequence: CSVGQGAGQPQHF. CDR3 DNA sequence: TGCAGCGTCGGACAGGGGGCAGGACAGCCCCAGCATTTT.

V and J are TRBV27 and TRBJ1-2; unclear D gene. Per germline, CDR1 MNHEY and CDR2 SMNVEV (reference sequence). Between the trimmed V and J ends, which lost 2 bases and 4 bases, there was a span of 8 bases. This CDR3 is built from 13 residues. CDR3 nucleotide sequence: TGTGCCAGCAGTTTAGGAGGAACCTATGGCTACACCTTC. Translated: CASSLGGTYGYTF.

This chain connects TRBV2 to TRBJ1-2; a possible D gene is TRBD1 (5 bases). V was cut by 7 bases and J by 8 bases, with 14 bases left in between. The germline V gene encodes CDR1 SNHLY and CDR2 FYNNEI. This CDR3 spans 12 amino acids. Here the CDR3 DNA reads TGTGCCAGCACGGGCAGGGTCCGGGGCTACACCTTC. As protein: CASTGRVRGYTF.

The chain joins TRBV18 to TRBJ1-2; D gene uncertain. V shed 3 bases and J shed 8 bases, with 13 bases lying between them. The CDR3 covers 13 residues. Germline assignment: CDR1 KGHSH and CDR2 LQKENI. CDR3 residues: CASSPAAPEGYTF. In DNA, the CDR3 is TGTGCCAGCTCACCGGCGGCCCCGGAAGGCTACACCTTC.

Here the CDR3 reads CATLTAMNTEAFF. CDR3 nucleotide sequence: TGTGCCACTCTAACAGCAATGAACACTGAAGCTTTCTTT. The chain links TRBV6-5 to TRBJ1-1; D is unresolved. V dropped 10 bases and J dropped 0 bases, with 12 bases sitting between them. Looked up from germline, CDR1 is MNHEY and CDR2 is SVGAGI. This CDR3 contains 13 residues.

This clone appeared a single time. The rearrangement links TRBV15 to TRBJ2-7, with 12 bases matching TRBD1. Unmatched junction bases numbered 4, after V lost 3 bases and J lost 4 bases. The CDR3 extends over 15 amino acids. The germline gives CDR1 LNHNV, CDR2 YYDKDF (reference sequence). The CDR3 protein is CATSRRDRGLYEQYF. CDR3 in DNA: TGTGCCACCAGCAGGCGGGACAGGGGGCTGTACGAGCAGTACTTC. Full variable domain (missing parts from reference TRBV15 and TRBJ2-7): DAMVIQNPRYQVTQFGKPVTLSCSQTLNHNVMYWYQQKSSQAPKLLFHYYDKDFNNEADTPDNFQSRRPNTSFCFLDIRSPGLGDTAMYLCATSRRDRGLYEQYFGPGTRLTVT.

The rearrangement joins TRBV7-9 to TRBJ1-4; 9 bases align to TRBD1. The CDR3 extends over 15 amino acids. Per germline, CDR1 SEHNR and CDR2 FQNEAQ (reference sequence). After removal of 5 bases from V and 5 bases from J, the junction contained 6 bases not matched to a gene. The CDR3 sequence: CASSQGDRENEKLFF. The DNA for the CDR3 is TGTGCCAGCAGCCAAGGGGACAGGGAAAATGAAAAACTGTTTTTT.

The chain is built from TRBV2 and TRBJ2-7; tentative D call: TRBD1 (7 bases). V was cut by 8 bases and J by 3 bases, with 11 bases left in between. CDR3 size: 12 residues. Germline values: CDR1 SNHLY, CDR2 FYNNEI. The CDR3 is CASRRDSYEQYF. For the CDR3, the DNA is TGTGCCAGCCGGCGGGACAGCTACGAGCAGTACTTC.

The V gene is TRBV5-1, the J gene TRBJ2-1, with 7 positions matching TRBD2. The germline V gene has CDR1 SGHRS and CDR2 YFSETQ. Trimming removed 0 bases from V and 6 bases from J; junction bases left unmatched: 6. This CDR3 comprises 15 residues. CDR3 sequence: CASSLEGLVPNEQFF. Written as DNA, the CDR3 is TGCGCCAGCAGCTTGGAAGGACTAGTCCCCAATGAGCAGTTCTTC.